This entry is about one T cell receptor (beta chain). The antigen it binds to is not known. Qualities for individual bases were not recorded, and no much larger clone is one base off. Samples from volunteer blood donors who had recovered from COVID-19 were contributed by a second Seattle source. Whole blood was collected in K2EDTA tubes by collaborating institutions according to the institutions' own protocols. Collaborator samples were shipped for TCRbeta analysis as frozen whole blood, isolated PBMCs, or DNA extracted from either sample type. The immunoSEQ Assay, a bias-controlled multiplex PCR, was used to amplify TCRbeta CDR3 regions from genomic DNA. Regarding the original processing steps: Nucleated cell counts per sample were estimated from amplification of reference gene primers within the assay. To quantify the absolute abundance of each unique TCRbeta CDR3 rearrangement, sequence reads were collapsed and filtered. For each sample, productive Simpson clonality was calculated as the square root of Simpson's diversity index across productive rearrangements. Imported from immuneACCESS, the table was reduced by TCRdb to in-frame sequences with V and J called. These copies leave out some clones; in studies compared against another copy, an unresolved V gene accounts for under half, and the cause of the remainder is not known. The V and J calls and clone size are taken from that table; D and trimming were inferred from the DNA. This sample gives some 250,000 clones in total; roughly 86% of them show up just once. The ten largest clones add up to 2.5% to 3.5% of the sample.

The sample is drawn from a study of blood T cell repertoires in COVID-19 (dated by TCRdb to the early 2020s). Broadly, across the study: Samples from collaborators originated in the United States, Italy and Spain and spanned both the acute and convalescent phases of COVID-19. The material from the prospective study consisted of cDNA or gDNA derived from T cells, B-cell-depleted T cells, or PBMCs. Subjects who had been exposed to COVID-19, were actively infected with it, or had recovered from it provided the deeply sampled blood TCRbeta repertoires that made up the dataset. A freely available public database, intended as a resource for researchers studying the immune response to SARS-CoV-2, is where the repertoires were released. Samples were obtained from the ongoing ImmuneRACE study (first 160 participants) and from over 1,000 subjects provided by 6 global collaborators. A de-identified subject ID, COVID-19 status, age in years and sex were almost always included in the sample metadata. Where available, HLA class I and class II types were obtained from metadata supplied by the sample provider rather than from assay-based typing.

CDR1 and CDR2 were assigned from the germline V gene as SNHLY and FYNNEI. Including the terminal cysteine and phenylalanine, the CDR3 comprises 15 residues. The CDR3 DNA has 45 bases and is translated from base 1. At the junction V is shortened by 10 bases and J by 2 bases; bases outside the gene matches: 12. The study at large found these results: Clinical and demographic metadata were provided uncurated, with the amount varying by source and participant.

In this chain, TRBV2 is recombined with TRBJ2-3, and 7 bases in between align with TRBD1. The sequenced sample consisted of peripheral blood. The TCR was taken from a woman aged 30 to 39 who had recovered from COVID-19. The DNA sequence is TGTGCCACGAAGAGGGACAGTATTAACACAGATACGCAGTATTTT. Its coded protein is CATKRDSINTDTQYF. The full variable domain, with segments outside the CDR3 supplied by the reference TRBV2 and TRBJ2-3 proteins, appears as EPEVTQTPSHQVTQMGQEVILRCVPISNHLYFYWYRQILGQKVEFLVSFYNNEISEKSEIFDDQFSVERPDGSNFTLKIRSTKLEDSAMYFCATKRDSINTDTQYFGPGTRLTVL.